Listed below are T cell receptor beta chains from one sample, sequenced in a study of OX40 agonist ivuxolimab in advanced cancers. The data were produced by immunoSEQ multiplex PCR, yet TCRdb's version contains in-frame clones alone and is incomplete. The sample lists approximately 48,000 clones, roughly 80% occurring once. Sample: CD4+ or CD8+ T cells sorted from blood, taken in a trial of the OX40 agonist ivuxolimab. These receptor sequences come from an adult with an advanced solid tumor such as melanoma, head and neck, liver or kidney cancer. Each CDR3 is given with its conserved first and last residue. D genes are given only for firm matches. Clone size is stated in some rows and not others, as once, few, many or a class when expanded.

clone_size	j_call	d_call	v_call	cdr3_nt	cdr3_aa
.	TRBJ1-2	.	TRBV11-1	TGTGCCAGCAGCTTAGACATACAGAACTATGGCTACACCTTC	CASSLDIQNYGYTF
.	TRBJ2-7	TRBD2	TRBV25-1	TGTGCCAGTTGGGCTGGCGGGAGAGAGTACGAGCAGTACTTC	CASWAGGREYEQYF
.	TRBJ1-2	TRBD1	TRBV18	TGTGCCAGCTCACCAACAGGGGAATCCCTCTATGGCTACACCTTC	CASSPTGESLYGYTF
.	TRBJ1-2	.	TRBV6-5	TGTGCCAGCAGTTACGAACCTCGAGCTAACTATGGCTACACCTTC	CASSYEPRANYGYTF
.	TRBJ2-7	TRBD2	TRBV28	TGTGCCAGCAGTTTACCCCTCCTACTAGCGGGAGGGCCCCTCGAGCAGTACTTC	CASSLPLLLAGGPLEQYF
.	TRBJ2-3	TRBD2	TRBV7-3	TGTGCCAGCAGCTTGGGACTAGCGGGAGGGTACACAGATACGCAGTATTTT	CASSLGLAGGYTDTQYF
.	TRBJ2-5	.	TRBV28	TGTGCCAGCAGCGGGGAGACCCAGTACTTC	CASSGETQYF
.	TRBJ2-1	TRBD1	TRBV7-2	TGTGCCAGCAGCGTACAGGGGAGCTCCTACAATGAGCAGTTCTTC	CASSVQGSSYNEQFF
few	TRBJ2-7	TRBD2	TRBV10-3	TGTGCCATCAGTGATCTCAGCATAGCGGGAGGGCTACTCGAGCAGTACTTC	CAISDLSIAGGLLEQYF
.	TRBJ1-1	TRBD1	TRBV4-1	TGCGCCAGCAGCCCCCTGGGAGGGGGCCCTGACACTGAAGCTTTCTTT	CASSPLGGGPDTEAFF
.	TRBJ2-7	.	TRBV28	TGTGCCAGCAGTTTAGCTAGCGCAAACTCCTACGAGCAGTACTTC	CASSLASANSYEQYF
few	TRBJ2-6	.	TRBV11-2	TGTGCCAGCAGCTTAGATGCAGGGAGACGGGCCAACGTCCTGACTTTC	CASSLDAGRRANVLTF
.	TRBJ1-2	TRBD1	TRBV10-3	TGTGCCATCAGCTTGGGACAGGACTATGGCTACACCTTC	CAISLGQDYGYTF
.	TRBJ1-2	TRBD1	TRBV5-1	TGCGCCAGCAGCTTGGATGGGACAGGGATCTATGGCTACACCTTC	CASSLDGTGIYGYTF
.	TRBJ2-1	.	TRBV5-1	TGCGCCAGCAGCTTGAGTGGGGGCTCGGAGCAGTTCTTC	CASSLSGGSEQFF
once	TRBJ2-7	TRBD2	TRBV10-3	TGTGCCACCGGGACTAGCAGGAGTATAAGGAACTACGAGCAGTACTTC	CATGTSRSIRNYEQYF
.	TRBJ2-7	TRBD2	TRBV27	TGTGCCAGCAGTTTATCGCCCGGGGGACTAGCGGGGTACGAGCAGTACTTC	CASSLSPGGLAGYEQYF
.	TRBJ1-1	.	TRBV6-6	TGTGCCAGTTATATGGGGGACACTGAAGCTTTCTTT	CASYMGDTEAFF
.	TRBJ2-3	.	TRBV4-2	TGTGCCAGCAGCCAAGAGGCGCCCCCCCGCACAGATACGCAGTATTTT	CASSQEAPPRTDTQYF
once	TRBJ2-3	.	TRBV6-1	TGTGCCAGCAGGCAAACGACAGTCGCAGATACGCAGTATTTT	CASRQTTVADTQYF
.	TRBJ2-6	TRBD1	TRBV7-9	TGTGCCAGCAGCTTAGAGGGGACAGTCTCTGGGGCCAACGTCCTGACTTTC	CASSLEGTVSGANVLTF
.	TRBJ2-7	.	TRBV19	TGTGCCAGTAGTGAACGGCGGGGTTACGAGCAGTACTTC	CASSERRGYEQYF
.	TRBJ1-2	.	TRBV28	TGTGCCAGCAGTTTTCAACAGACTTATGGCTACACCTTC	CASSFQQTYGYTF
.	TRBJ2-7	TRBD2	TRBV5-4	TGTGCCAGCAGGAAAGCGGGAGAGAGGCACGAGCAGTACTTC	CASRKAGERHEQYF
few	TRBJ2-3	TRBD1	TRBV5-1	TGCGCCAGCAGCGCCGGGACAGGGGGCTTCACAGATACGCAGTATTTT	CASSAGTGGFTDTQYF
.	TRBJ2-7	.	TRBV28	TGTGCCAGCAGTTTATCTGGAAAGGGGAGGAGGAGGAACTACGAGCAGTACTTC	CASSLSGKGRRRNYEQYF
.	TRBJ2-1	.	TRBV7-6	TGTGCCAGCAACTTATTCCTAGCCGACAATGAGCAGTTCTTC	CASNLFLADNEQFF
many	TRBJ1-2	.	TRBV6-9	TGTGCCAGCAGTTATTGGAAAACAGGGAGCGATGGCTACACCTTC	CASSYWKTGSDGYTF
.	TRBJ2-1	TRBD2	TRBV29-1	TGCAGCGTTGTAAGGACTAGTCGGGATGAGCAGTTCTTC	CSVVRTSRDEQFF
few	TRBJ1-1	.	TRBV28	TGTGCCAGCAGTTTTATGTCAGGTCGATACACTGAAGCTTTCTTT	CASSFMSGRYTEAFF
.	TRBJ2-7	.	TRBV4-1	TGCGCCGGCAGCCAACCCTCGGAGGGATCTTCCTCCTACGAGCAGTACTTC	CAGSQPSEGSSSYEQYF
.	TRBJ2-7	.	TRBV10-3	TGTGCCATGGCCCCCAGGACGGACGCCTACGAGCAGTACTTC	CAMAPRTDAYEQYF
few	TRBJ1-3	TRBD1	TRBV5-4	TGTGCCAGCAGCTGGACAGGGGTCGGCTCTGGAAACACCATATATTTT	CASSWTGVGSGNTIYF
few	TRBJ2-7	.	TRBV28	TGTGCCAGCAGAGAGTCAGGCTACCCCTCCTACGAGCAGTACTTC	CASRESGYPSYEQYF
.	TRBJ2-7	.	TRBV5-6	TGTGCCAGCAGCTTGGCCAATACCCCACAGTACTTC	CASSLANTPQYF
.	TRBJ1-6	.	TRBV7-6	TGTGCCAGCAGCTTAGCCCCACCGGCTAATTCACCCCTCCACTTT	CASSLAPPANSPLHF
.	TRBJ2-7	TRBD1	TRBV28	TGTGCCAGCACAATGACAGGGGCCCTGTACGAGCAGTACTTC	CASTMTGALYEQYF
.	TRBJ2-5	.	TRBV18	TGTGCCAGCTCAACACCGGCGGGACTTGGGACCCAGTACTTC	CASSTPAGLGTQYF
.	TRBJ1-2	.	TRBV28	TGTGCCAGCAGCCGAGGGCAGCACTATGGCTACACCTTC	CASSRGQHYGYTF
.	TRBJ2-5	TRBD2	TRBV6-1	TGTGCCAGCAGTTTCGGAAGCGGGATTCAGTACTTC	CASSFGSGIQYF
.	TRBJ2-5	.	TRBV5-1	TGCGCCAGCAGCTTGTGGGGCCAACAGCAAGAGACCCAGTACTTC	CASSLWGQQQETQYF
.	TRBJ2-7	TRBD1	TRBV5-1	TGCGCCAGCAGCTTCGGGACAGGGGATTACGAGCAGTACTTC	CASSFGTGDYEQYF
.	TRBJ2-3	TRBD1	TRBV29-1	TGCAGCGTCCTGTCAGGGGGCGCAGCAGATACGCAGTATTTT	CSVLSGGAADTQYF
few	TRBJ2-5	TRBD1	TRBV9	TGTGCCAGCAGCGCGGGACAGGGGTGGGAGACCCAGTACTTC	CASSAGQGWETQYF
.	TRBJ2-7	TRBD1	TRBV4-1	TGCGCCAGCAGCCAAGATCCTATCAACAGGGGGCCCTACGAGCAGTACTTC	CASSQDPINRGPYEQYF
.	TRBJ1-4	TRBD1	TRBV7-8	TGTGCCAGCAGCCCTTGGCAAACGCGGACAGGGGAAGAAAAACTGTTTTTT	CASSPWQTRTGEEKLFF
.	TRBJ2-1	TRBD2	TRBV7-9	TGTGCCAGCAGCCCCAGCAGATGGACTAGCGGTTCCAATGAGCAGTTCTTC	CASSPSRWTSGSNEQFF
.	TRBJ2-2	.	TRBV7-9	TGTGCCAGCAGCTTAGTAACCGGGGAGCTGTTTTTT	CASSLVTGELFF
.	TRBJ2-2	.	TRBV7-3	TGTGCCAGCAGCCACGTTCCCGGGACCGGGGAGCTGTTTTTT	CASSHVPGTGELFF
.	TRBJ1-4	.	TRBV18	TGTGCCAGCTCACCACAGGCGGTTGCAACTAATGAAAAACTGTTTTTT	CASSPQAVATNEKLFF
.	TRBJ2-1	TRBD2	TRBV28	TGTGCCAGCAGTTCTAGCGGGAGCTCCTACAATGAGCAGTTCTTC	CASSSSGSSYNEQFF
.	TRBJ2-2	TRBD2	TRBV5-1	TGCGCCAGCAGCCCGCCGGGACTAGCGGGTAACACCGGGGAGCTGTTTTTT	CASSPPGLAGNTGELFF
.	TRBJ2-3	.	TRBV7-9	TGTGCCAGCAGCTTATTTCGGGGGACAGATACGCAGTATTTT	CASSLFRGTDTQYF
.	TRBJ1-2	TRBD1	TRBV5-1	TGCGCCAGCAGCTCCCCACAGGGGGATCTTGGCTACACCTTC	CASSSPQGDLGYTF
.	TRBJ2-3	.	TRBV6-4	TGTGCCAGCAGTGTCAAAGTAGATACGCAGTATTTT	CASSVKVDTQYF
few	TRBJ2-7	.	TRBV5-5	TGTGCCAGCAGCTTGACAGGGACCGCCTACGAGCAGTACTTC	CASSLTGTAYEQYF
once	TRBJ1-1	.	TRBV18	TGTGCCAGCTCACCACTCGGGGACGGGCGCGGCACTGAAGCTTTCTTT	CASSPLGDGRGTEAFF
.	TRBJ1-2	TRBD1	TRBV30	TGTGCCCGATCACGGGACAGACCCTATGGCTACACCTTC	CARSRDRPYGYTF
once	TRBJ2-7	TRBD2	TRBV5-5	TGTGCCAGCAGCTTGGCTAGCGGGAACTCCTACGAGCAGTACTTC	CASSLASGNSYEQYF